The sample holds many counts of the clone carrying this T cell receptor beta chain. The data derive from a study of T cells after yellow fever vaccination. Trimming shortened V by 1 base and J by 6 bases, and 9 bases separated the two germline ends. The CDR3 spans 13 residues. CDR1 is SEHNR, CDR2 FQNEAQ, per germline (reference sequence). It was through 5'RACE template switching that TCR cDNA was made, with a universal primer site and UMIs added. Via MiXCR, TCRdb re-called the 5' RACE reads, giving one row per CDR3 protein. The sample holds around 320,000 distinct CDR3 sequences; approximately 4.5% are singletons and the top ten take approximately 20%.

The rearrangement uses TRBV7-9 and TRBJ1-2; no clear D. The source is a man aged 18 to 30 who received the YFV17D yellow fever vaccine. Sequenced material: PBMCs, taken 15 days after the yellow fever booster vaccination. DNA for the CDR3: TGTGCCAGCAGCTTAGGGCCAACTGATGGCTACACCTTC. Its protein product is CASSLGPTDGYTF.